The clone carrying this TCR beta chain was observed at least ten times. These data come from a study of T cells in Graves' hyperthyroidism and ophthalmopathy. Researchers took RNA transcripts and amplified the TCR beta CDR3 regions from them. A set of HTBI primers served as the primers for a first-round RT-PCR of the TCR CDR3. One entry per CDR3 protein results from TCRdb running MiXCR on the multiplex PCR reads. Here the sample spans 93,000 or so distinct CDR3 sequences, roughly 47% being singletons. This CDR3 comprises 14 residues. V lost 1 base and J lost 3, with 9 bases in between. Germline loops: CDR1 SGHRS, CDR2 YFSETQ.

The chain uses TRBV5-1 and TRBJ2-3; no firm D call. Sequenced: blood. This clonotype was obtained from a man between 40 and 49 years old with Graves' hyperthyroidism. CDR3 nucleotide sequence: TGCGCCAGCAGCTTGTCCCTGGCAACAGATACGCAGTATTTT. Its protein product is CASSLSLATDTQYF. The variable domain in full, with the rest retrieved from reference TRBV5-1 and TRBJ2-3, is KAGVTQTPRYLIKTRGQQVTLSCSPISGHRSVSWYQQTPGQGLQFLFEYFSETQRNKGNFPGRFSGRQFSNSRSEMNVSTLELGDSALYLCASSLSLATDTQYFGPGTRLTVL.